This TCR beta chain was identified during a study of cytomegalovirus exposure and HLA in healthy donors. A 120-subject validation cohort, separate from the approximately 690-subject first cohort, supplied the donors. TCRdb's table, derived via immunoSEQ multiplex PCR, lists solely in-frame clones and lacks some. The table has around 170,000 clones, 70% to 90% seen once. The sequence derives from a man aged 18-30 years in good health and CMV-seronegative. The sequenced sample was PBMCs.

In DNA, the CDR3 is TGTGCCAGTAGTATAAAGACACCAGTATATGGCTACACCTTC. It encodes CASSIKTPVYGYTF. V usage is TRBV19 and J usage is TRBJ1-2, with unresolved D. This CDR3 comprises 14 residues. Per germline, CDR1 LNHDA and CDR2 SQIVND (reference sequence). Trimming took 2 bases from V and 5 from J, leaving 12 bases between them.